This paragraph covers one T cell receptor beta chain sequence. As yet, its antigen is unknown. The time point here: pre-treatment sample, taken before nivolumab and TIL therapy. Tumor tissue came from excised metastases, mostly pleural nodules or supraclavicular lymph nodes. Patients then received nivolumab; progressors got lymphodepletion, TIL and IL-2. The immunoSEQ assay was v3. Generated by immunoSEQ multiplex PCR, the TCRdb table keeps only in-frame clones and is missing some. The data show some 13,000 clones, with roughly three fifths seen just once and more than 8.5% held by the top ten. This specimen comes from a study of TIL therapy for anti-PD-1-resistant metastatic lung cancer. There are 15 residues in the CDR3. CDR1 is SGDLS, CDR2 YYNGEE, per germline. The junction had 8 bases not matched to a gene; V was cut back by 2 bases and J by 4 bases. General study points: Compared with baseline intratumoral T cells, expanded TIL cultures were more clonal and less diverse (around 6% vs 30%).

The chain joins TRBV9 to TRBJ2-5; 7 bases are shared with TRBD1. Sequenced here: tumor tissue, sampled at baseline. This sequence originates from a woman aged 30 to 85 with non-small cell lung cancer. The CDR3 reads CASSVTGALGETQYF. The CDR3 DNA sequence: TGTGCCAGCAGCGTTACAGGGGCCTTAGGAGAGACCCAGTACTTC.